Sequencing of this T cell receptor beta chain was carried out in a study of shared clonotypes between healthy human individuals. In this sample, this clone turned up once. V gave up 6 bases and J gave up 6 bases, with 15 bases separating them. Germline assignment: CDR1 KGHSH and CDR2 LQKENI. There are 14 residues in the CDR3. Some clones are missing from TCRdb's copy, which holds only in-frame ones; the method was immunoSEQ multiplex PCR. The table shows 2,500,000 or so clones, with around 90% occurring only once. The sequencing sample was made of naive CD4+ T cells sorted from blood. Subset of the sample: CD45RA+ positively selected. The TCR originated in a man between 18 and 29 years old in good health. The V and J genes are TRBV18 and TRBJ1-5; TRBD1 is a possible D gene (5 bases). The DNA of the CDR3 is TGTGCCAGCTCGCGGAGGGGAGAGGGTCAGCCCCAGCATTTT. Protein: CASSRRGEGQPQHF.